This T cell receptor beta chain was sequenced in a study of long-term antiretroviral therapy in people with HIV (dated by TCRdb to 2022 to 2024). Context from the whole study: The earliest samples were collected approximately a decade before the 2015 WHO recommendation for immediate ART, a period when ART was typically delayed until CD4 counts fell. A retrospective serial study tested whether changes in peripheral blood TRB repertoire composition and diversity were associated with ART initiation and durable HIV suppression. From over 25 adults with confirmed HIV infection, the cohort provided approximately 190 cryopreserved PBMC samples, gathered serially across a mean of approximately six years (range 1-12). Among the 25 to 30 participants with HIV, ten to twelve were female. No cross-contamination during QIAcube processing was shown when test extractions of a monoclonal T-cell line were performed alongside about 30 polyclonal samples. Results the study describes overall, beyond this receptor: A significant increase in TRB diversity was found to be associated with ART initiation, although TRB diversity was observed to remain significantly below that of transplant donor controls even after long-term ART. No data were available on ART adherence, viral resistance or therapy changes, limiting inferences about post-ART repertoire changes. At every time point, the repertoire was dominated by expanded TRB clones first identified before ART initiation, although this dominance fluctuated and, in many PLHIV, declined after ART. The samples were dated from about 2003 to 2018, and the ART regimens that were used may be less effective than current ART regimens. Narrower CDR3 length ranges were observed in HIV repertoires than in controls, and an antigen-experienced repertoire with only a slight naive shift after ART was suggested by the network structure. Unsorted PBMC were profiled instead of sorted CD4+ and CD8+ T cells because pre-ART samples had limited cell numbers. Because PBMC availability was limited, only the TCR beta chain was sequenced, with no alpha chain pairing.

As for this clone: Its antigen remains unidentified. There are no base qualities to consult, and no much larger clone falls within one base.

Participants were included only if at least one PBMC sample before ART initiation and at least two post-ART samples were available. Every participant with HIV received treatment in the United States of America. Before DNA extraction, cryopreserved samples containing about 1-11 million PBMC were thawed and washed. At the time of the earliest PBMC sample, participants with HIV were aged between roughly 20 and 60 years. PBMC samples were contributed by each participant from 1-4 timepoints before ART initiation and 2-8 timepoints after ART initiation, with a median of 7 samples. Serial HIV viral load, CD4+ T-cell count, ART history and demographic data were obtained for every participant. Using a Qiagen kit on a QIAcube, genomic DNA was extracted from unsorted PBMC, with samples processed in batches of 12. The immunoSEQ hsTCRB v3.0 assay was used at survey level resolution to sequence the TRB variable region. The target sequencing depth for TRB was about 40,000-55,000 T-cell genomes per sample. An Illumina MiSeq with a v3 150-cycle kit was used to sequence the pooled TRB libraries. On the authors' methods: Repertoire analysis was run in R within a reproducible Nextflow workflow that covered QC, data transformation and analysis. LymphoSeq2, an R package for exploring AIRR-Seq data, was used to implement custom analyses. A few samples that produced fewer than 5000 total TRB sequences were removed, so 180 or so HIV repertoires were analyzed. Among the approximately 190 retained HIV repertoires, roughly 60 were collected before ART initiation and roughly 130 were collected after ART initiation. Each repertoire was downsampled to 5000 TRB nucleotide sequences, and summary statistics were averaged across 100 downsampling iterations. Only TRB sequences with CDR3 regions of at least seven amino acids were retained for analysis. Diversity was measured with a Shannon entropy-derived clonality score and the Gini coefficient. Repertoire networks linked the top 5000 CDR3 amino acid sequences whenever two sequences differed by an edit distance of one. For TRB CDR3 amino acid sequences, GLIPH2 was used to predict antigen specificity groups and MHC restriction. To flag known associations with CMV, EBV, HIV or tissue antigens, CDR3 amino acid sequences were compared against VDJdb and McPAS-TCR. Pre-ART, post-ART and control groups were compared with Wilcoxon signed-rank tests and Holm-Bonferroni correction. The table comes from immuneACCESS by way of TCRdb, which keeps in-frame sequences with V and J called. Part of the clones is missing from these tables; in studies checked, under half for an unresolved V gene and the rest for unknown reasons. The V and J calls and clone size were taken over from that table, and D and trimming were inferred from the DNA. The sample table holds about 34,000 clones, of which approximately 90% were seen once. Over 10% of the sample comes from the top ten.

Relative to germline, V is 2 bases shorter and J is 0 bases shorter, with 16 bases between their ends. CDR1 and CDR2 were assigned from the germline V gene as MGHRA and YSYEKL. The CDR3 starts with the cysteine, ends with the phenylalanine, and has 17 residues. Left in the record is the CDR3 DNA by itself, 51 bases read in frame from the first base. The sample was unsorted PBMCs, taken 1.1 years after starting antiretroviral therapy. The origin of this receptor is a man younger than 35 with HIV. The chain employs TRBV4-1 and TRBJ1-2; too little of a D gene remains to name it. CDR3 region: CASSQYLLDGANYGYTF. In nucleotide form, the sequence is TGCGCCAGCAGCCAATACCTTTTGGACGGAGCTAACTATGGCTACACCTTC.